Below are 18 T cell receptor beta chains sequenced from a single sample in a study of T cell responses to AZD1222 COVID-19 vaccine. Repertoires were generated with immunoSEQ multiplex PCR, while TCRdb's copy carries only in-frame clones and drops some. The data hold under 150,000 clones, with roughly nine tenths observed a single time. This material consisted of peripheral blood, taken 28 days after the second AZD1222 dose. The source is an adult who received the AZD1222 COVID-19 vaccine.

This chain links TRBV4-3 with TRBJ1-2; 8 bases fit TRBD1. The junction had 11 bases not matched to a gene; V was cut back by 8 bases and J by 0 bases. This CDR3 is 16 amino acids long. Germline V gene lookup returns CDR1 LGHNA and CDR2 YSLEER. The CDR3 DNA reads TGCGCCAGCCGACAGGGGACGGGCTCCCCTAACTATGGCTACACCTTC. It encodes CASRQGTGSPNYGYTF.

The V gene is TRBV5-1, the J gene TRBJ1-4; D remains unclear. Per germline, CDR1 SGHRS and CDR2 YFSETQ. The CDR3 sequence is 12 residues long. Trimming took off 4 bases at V and 7 bases at J, with 8 bases between the two ends. Here the CDR3 DNA reads TGCGCCAGCAGCCCTGCCGGTGAAAAACTGTTTTTT. Translating gives CASSPAGEKLFF.

V and J are TRBV5-5 and TRBJ2-4, with TRBD2 as a possible D gene (5 bases). Germline values: CDR1 SGHKS, CDR2 YYEKEE (reference sequence). This CDR3 region has 20 residues. The V gene lost 3 bases and the J gene lost 0 bases, with 25 bases spanning the gap. The CDR3 protein is CASSSEAESLRELAKNIQYF. CDR3 coding DNA: TGTGCCAGCAGCTCGGAGGCAGAAAGTCTAAGAGAGCTAGCCAAAAACATTCAGTACTTC.

The chain links TRBV6-6 to TRBJ1-5, with 11 bases identical to TRBD1. CDR3 length: 16 amino acids. V lost 6 bases to trimming and J lost 7 bases; unmatched junction nucleotides: 11. CDR1 and CDR2 (germline): MNHNY, SVGAGI (reference sequence). CDR3 in DNA: TGTGCCAGCAGCCACCCCCGGACAGGGGGCGGCCAGCCCCAGCATTTT. As protein: CASSHPRTGGGQPQHF.

The rearrangement joins TRBV6-5 to TRBJ1-1; TRBD1 is a possible D gene (5 bases). The V gene lost 4 bases and the J gene lost 3 bases, with 6 bases spanning the gap. The length of the CDR3 is 12 residues. Per germline, CDR1 MNHEY and CDR2 SVGAGI. The CDR3 region has the DNA TGTGCCAGCAGTTGGGGGGACACTGAAGCTTTCTTT. Its protein is CASSWGDTEAFF.

The chain carries TRBV27 and TRBJ1-1, with D unresolved. The CDR3 is 17 residues long. V was pared by 3 bases and J by 0 bases, with 17 bases between. Germline V CDR1 and CDR2: MNHEY, SMNVEV (reference sequence). The CDR3 nucleotides are TGTGCCAGCAGTTTGGTCAGTGGGCGTTTCATGAACACTGAAGCTTTCTTT. Protein sequence: CASSLVSGRFMNTEAFF.

The V and J genes are TRBV27 and TRBJ1-2; 8 positions match TRBD1. This CDR3 region has 16 residues. Germline CDR1 and CDR2: MNHEY and SMNVEV (reference sequence). V gave up 0 bases and J gave up 4 bases; unmatched junction bases: 7. The CDR3 reads CASSLSARGLTYGYTF. As DNA, the CDR3 is TGTGCCAGCAGTTTATCTGCCAGGGGGCTCACCTATGGCTACACCTTC.

A remark on this clone: The junction differs from germline at one of its ends, possibly a read error. V usage is TRBV15 and J usage is TRBJ1-2, with unresolved D. This CDR3 has 13 amino acids. From germline, CDR1 is LNHNV and CDR2 YYDKDF (reference sequence). CDR3 nucleotide sequence: TGTGCCACCAGAAGAGCCCCATCCGGGGGCTACACCTTC. Its translation: CATRRAPSGGYTF.

The rearrangement uses TRBV27 and TRBJ2-6, with 9 bases matching TRBD2. This CDR3 is built from 19 residues. From germline, CDR1 is MNHEY and CDR2 SMNVEV (reference sequence). V trimming: 0 bases; J trimming: 0 bases; junction bases outside the gene matches: 6. The CDR3 DNA is TGTGCCAGCAGTTTATCGTTCGTAGCGGGAGTCTCTGGGGCCAACGTCCTGACTTTC. Translating gives CASSLSFVAGVSGANVLTF.

The chain couples TRBV18 to TRBJ2-7; 14 bases agree with TRBD2. This CDR3 is built from 17 residues. Germline CDR1 reads KGHSH; CDR2 reads LQKENI. The J segment lost 5 bases and the V segment lost 3 bases, leaving 9 bases of the junction unmatched. The DNA for the CDR3 is TGTGCCAGCTCACCGGGACTAGCGGGAGACCAACCCGACGAGCAGTACTTC. Protein product: CASSPGLAGDQPDEQYF.

V and J are TRBV25-1 and TRBJ1-3; TRBD1 is a possible D gene (6 bases). The CDR3 covers 14 residues. V was pared by 6 bases and J by 0 bases, with 9 bases between. CDR1 is MGHDK, CDR2 SYGVNS, per germline. The CDR3 coding sequence is TGTGCCAGCAGGGACAGCGGCTCTGGAAACACCATATATTTT. It translates to CASRDSGSGNTIYF.

The chain joins TRBV29-1 to TRBJ1-1; D is unresolved. Trimming removed 6 bases from V and 0 bases from J, with 11 bases in between. This CDR3 region has 13 residues. CDR1 is SQVTM, CDR2 ANQGSEA, per germline. The chain's CDR3 is CSVAQPLNTEAFF. The CDR3 nucleotides read TGCAGCGTGGCACAGCCCTTGAACACTGAAGCTTTCTTT.

The CDR3: CASSRQGDQPQHF. In nucleotides, the CDR3 is TGTGCCAGCAGCCGCCAGGGCGATCAGCCCCAGCATTTT. This chain connects TRBV14 to TRBJ1-5; perhaps TRBD1 as D (5 bases). The length of the CDR3 is 13 residues. Germline V lookup: CDR1 SGHDN, CDR2 FVKESK. Trimming took off 4 bases at V and 5 bases at J, with 9 bases between the two ends.

In its sample, this clone was seen a few times. The chain joins TRBV7-9 to TRBJ2-7; 7 nucleotides agree with TRBD2. This CDR3 has 15 amino acids. In germline, CDR1 is SEHNR, CDR2 FQNEAQ (reference sequence). J gave up 6 bases and V 1 base, and 9 bases lay outside the gene matches. This CDR3 reads CASSLVGAGRGEQYF. The CDR3 DNA reads TGTGCCAGCAGCTTAGTAGGAGCAGGGAGGGGCGAGCAGTACTTC. The whole variable domain, filled in from reference TRBV7-9 and TRBJ2-7, reads DTGVSQNPRHKITKRGQNVTFRCDPISEHNRLYWYRQTLGQGPEFLTYFQNEAQLEKSRLLSDRFSAERPKGSFSTLEIQRTEQGDSAMYLCASSLVGAGRGEQYFGPGTRLTVT.

This chain joins TRBV24-1 and TRBJ2-7, with TRBD1 identical over 8 bases. Per germline, CDR1 KGHDR and CDR2 SFDVKD. The CDR3 is 14 amino acids. Trimming took 0 bases from V and 3 from J; bases not matched to a gene: 0. CDR3 sequence: CATSDLTGGYEQYV. Written as DNA, the CDR3 is TGTGCCACCAGTGATTTGACAGGGGGCTACGAGCAGTACGTC.

The chain employs TRBV28 and TRBJ1-2; 7 bases are a match to TRBD1. V was clipped by 7 bases and J by 6 bases; unmatched bases: 8. CDR3 length equals 13 residues. Germline CDR1 reads MDHEN; CDR2 reads SYDVKM. The CDR3 loop reads CASKSQGEDGYTF. The DNA of the CDR3 is TGTGCCAGCAAATCCCAGGGGGAAGATGGCTACACCTTC.

A note on this clone: At one end, the junction sequence differs from germline, possibly due to a read error. This sample includes further DNA sequences coding for the same CDR3. The V call is TRBV10-3, the J call TRBJ2-6, with TRBD1 matching 11 bases. The CDR3 is 16 amino acids. Germline CDR1 and CDR2: ENHRY and SYGVKD. The CDR3 is CAIGTGGNAGANVLTF. CDR3 nucleotide sequence: TGTGCCATTGGGACAGGGGGAAACGCTGGGGCCAACGTCCTGACCTTC.

Comments on this clone: Other DNA sequences from this sample encode an identical CDR3 as well. The chain couples TRBV28 to TRBJ1-1; D remains ambiguous. The germline V and J ends were trimmed by 5 bases and 4 bases, with 8 bases remaining between them. The CDR3 loop spans 12 amino acids. Germline loops: CDR1 MDHEN, CDR2 SYDVKM. The CDR3 loop is CASSHGGTEAFF. Here the CDR3 DNA reads TGTGCCAGCAGTCACGGAGGCACTGAAGCTTTCTTT.